The rows below give T cell receptor beta chains drawn from one sample of a study of T cell clones after liver transplantation. The table came from immunoSEQ multiplex PCR; TCRdb's copy has only in-frame clones and leaves some out. The sample includes tens of thousands of clones, less than 85% seen only once; the top ten take 2.5% to 3%. The source material was CD4+ T cells from blood, sampled at the 22-month timepoint. The receptors here all came from a human patient who received a liver transplant. A share of the T cells may be of graft donor origin. Each CDR3 is given with its conserved first and last residue. D genes are given only for firm matches.

v_gene,j_gene,d_gene,CDR3aa
TRBV11-1,TRBJ1-1,TRBD1,CASTRGNRGREEAFF
TRBV7-2,TRBJ2-3,-,CASSLGPITDTQYF
TRBV29-1,TRBJ2-5,-,CSVGRGRGKETQYF
TRBV4-2,TRBJ1-2,-,CASSHPTSRGVSGYTF
TRBV6-5,TRBJ2-3,TRBD2,CASSWTSGRVTDTQYF
TRBV5-6,TRBJ1-5,TRBD1,CASSAGTGREDQPQHF
TRBV29-1,TRBJ1-3,TRBD1,CSALGTVSGNTIYF
TRBV7-2,TRBJ2-5,-,CASSLGWLRGETQYF
TRBV9,TRBJ2-2,-,CASSVSGKDTGELFF
TRBV7-2,TRBJ2-7,-,CASSQGGGQYF
TRBV1,TRBJ1-1,-,CTSSQADREATEAFF
TRBV2,TRBJ1-1,-,CASRYGNTEAFF
TRBV18,TRBJ1-2,-,CASSPPGVTGGDGYTF
TRBV5-1,TRBJ1-4,-,CASSVGDPGEKLFF
TRBV30,TRBJ2-1,TRBD2,CAWSVGVLGLAGGYNEQFF
TRBV5-4,TRBJ1-1,-,CASSLGWRDTEAFF
TRBV10-3,TRBJ1-4,TRBD1,CATRDRPSTNEKLFF
TRBV7-8,TRBJ1-1,-,CASSLESGDTEAFF
TRBV11-2,TRBJ2-2,-,CASSVVRDTGELFF
TRBV19,TRBJ2-1,TRBD1,CASSPSGGLGDEQFF
TRBV4-3,TRBJ2-7,TRBD2,CASSVTGGGSYEQYF
TRBV5-6,TRBJ1-6,TRBD1,CASSGTGGHSPLHF
TRBV6-1,TRBJ2-4,-,CASRMRENIQYF
TRBV4-3,TRBJ1-1,-,CASSLGLGHTEAFF
TRBV11-2,TRBJ2-5,-,CASSLQRVGETQYF
TRBV5-1,TRBJ2-7,-,CASSSNYEQYF
TRBV28,TRBJ1-5,-,CASSWTVTSSNQPQHF
TRBV7-2,TRBJ1-2,TRBD1,CASSPTGTEGYGYTF
TRBV5-1,TRBJ2-3,TRBD2,CASSLGLAGGKLLADTQYF
TRBV4-3,TRBJ2-7,-,CASSQEYQGSYEQYF
TRBV28,TRBJ2-7,-,CASSPPGASYEQYF
TRBV12-1,TRBJ1-1,-,CASRRQIPNTEAFF
TRBV7-9,TRBJ2-2,-,CASSFRGGLNTGELFF
TRBV18,TRBJ2-1,-,CASSPRGDEQFF
TRBV11-2,TRBJ2-3,-,CASSLVSTDTQYF
TRBV7-2,TRBJ2-1,TRBD2,CASSLDHSSGSLFF
TRBV2,TRBJ1-1,-,CASSLTENTEAFF
TRBV7-2,TRBJ2-2,TRBD2,CASRPIWPSGRGTGELFF
TRBV18,TRBJ2-2,-,CASSLTTNTGELFF
TRBV29-1,TRBJ1-2,TRBD1,CSVEDRDSSGDDYGYTF
TRBV30,TRBJ2-1,TRBD2,CAWSVGTSVYNEQFF
TRBV27,TRBJ1-5,TRBD1,CATKDREDQPQHF
TRBV29-1,TRBJ2-7,-,CSVGGQGEQYF
TRBV14,TRBJ2-3,-,CASSTLSKGDTQYF